Listed here are 2 T cell receptor beta chains from one sample, sequenced in a study of blood T cell repertoires in COVID-19. Measured with immunoSEQ multiplex PCR; TCRdb has only the in-frame clones, and not every one. The sample contains 200,000 to 250,000 clones, around nine tenths of which appear only once. Sequenced material: peripheral blood. The receptors here all came from a man in his 60s with COVID-19, enrolled during active disease.

CDR3 in DNA: TGCAGCGTTAGGAACAGGGCTGGCTACACCTTC. Its translation: CSVRNRAGYTF. The gene calls are TRBV29-1 and TRBJ1-2; a weak D match, TRBD1 (6 bases). Germline V CDR1 and CDR2: SQVTM, ANQGSEA. The CDR3 has 11 residues. V was trimmed by 5 bases and J by 7 bases, leaving 11 bases between them.

The chain links TRBV6-5 to TRBJ2-7; D perhaps matches TRBD1 (5 bases). CDR1 is MNHEY and CDR2 is SVGAGI in the germline V gene. The V end lost 6 bases, the J end lost 6 bases, and 15 bases lay between the germline ends. The CDR3 length is 13 residues. CDR3 DNA sequence: TGTGCCAGCAGGGAGCAGGGTTTGGGCGAGCAGTACTTC. This gives the protein CASREQGLGEQYF.